This T cell receptor beta chain was sequenced in a study of early T cells in non-severe SARS-CoV-2 infection. General study points: Matching against VDJdb likely underestimated virus-specific expansions, favoring anti-spike CD8.

This clonotype was recorded at least ten times. Its antigen is not identified. The library protocol tagged individual cDNA molecules with unique molecular identifiers. TCRdb recomputed calls from the 5' RACE reads with MiXCR, one row per CDR3 protein. The sample comprises about 60,000 distinct CDR3 sequences, roughly 5.5% of which are singletons, and roughly 7.1% rests with the top ten. The clonotype was recovered from an adult who was a healthcare worker with PCR-confirmed SARS-CoV-2 infection or an uninfected control (not recorded which). What was sequenced was whole blood.

CDR3 in amino acids: CATSREIGYEQYF. In nucleotides, the CDR3 is TGTGCCACCAGCAGAGAGATCGGCTACGAGCAGTACTTC. The chain combines TRBV15 with TRBJ2-7; D remains unclear. V lost 0 bases, J lost 3 bases, and 6 bases lay in between. Germline V gives CDR1 LNHNV, CDR2 YYDKDF (reference sequence). The CDR3 extends over 13 amino acids.